This TCR beta chain was captured by sequencing in a study of OX40 agonist ivuxolimab in advanced cancers. Whole-study findings and limits: Antigens targeted by the expanded peripheral T cells were not determined.

The repertoire was sequenced with immunoSEQ multiplex PCR; TCRdb's copy has only in-frame clones and lacks some. Counted here are tens of thousands of clones, 84% occurring once; the ten biggest clones make up under 25%. CDR1 and CDR2 (germline): SEHNR, FQNEAQ (reference sequence). The CDR3 covers 13 residues. J was trimmed by 6 bases and V by 3 bases; bases with no gene match: 3. This clone turned up a few times. Its antigen is unidentified. The TCR was taken from an adult with an advanced solid tumor such as melanoma, head and neck, liver or kidney cancer. Here the sequenced sample was CD4+ or CD8+ T cells sorted from blood, taken in a trial of the OX40 agonist ivuxolimab. The chain uses TRBV7-9 and TRBJ2-7; 9 bases line up with TRBD2. The CDR3 reads CASSFLAGSEQYF. CDR3 coding DNA: TGTGCCAGCAGCTTTCTAGCGGGATCCGAGCAGTACTTC.